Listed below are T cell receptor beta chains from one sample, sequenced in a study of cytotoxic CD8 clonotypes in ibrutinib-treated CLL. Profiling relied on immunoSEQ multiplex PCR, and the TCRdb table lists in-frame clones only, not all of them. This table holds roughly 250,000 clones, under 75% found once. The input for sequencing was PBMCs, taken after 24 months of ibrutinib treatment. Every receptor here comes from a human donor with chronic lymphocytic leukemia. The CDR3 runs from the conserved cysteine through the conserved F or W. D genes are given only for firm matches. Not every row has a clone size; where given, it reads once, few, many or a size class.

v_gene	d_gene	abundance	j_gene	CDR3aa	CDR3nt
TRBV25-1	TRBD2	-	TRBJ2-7	CASSDPRLASREQYF	TGTGCCAGCAGTGACCCAAGACTAGCATCGCGGGAGCAGTACTTC
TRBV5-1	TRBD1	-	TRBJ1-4	CASSLRTGDEKLFF	TGCGCCAGCAGCTTGCGAACAGGGGACGAAAAACTGTTTTTT
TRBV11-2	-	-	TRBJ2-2	CASRYPGKKRDGELFF	TGTGCCAGCAGGTATCCCGGGAAAAAAAGGGACGGGGAGCTGTTTTTT
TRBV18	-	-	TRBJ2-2	CASSPLGGTGELFF	TGTGCCAGCTCACCATTGGGCGGGACCGGGGAGCTGTTTTTT
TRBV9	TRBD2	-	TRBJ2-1	CASSGNSGSNEQFF	TGTGCCAGCAGCGGTAATAGCGGGAGCAATGAGCAGTTCTTC
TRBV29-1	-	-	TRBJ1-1	CSVVGRGTAFF	TGCAGCGTGGTGGGCCGGGGAACGGCTTTCTTT
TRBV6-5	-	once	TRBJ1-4	CASSYGILGEKLFF	TGTGCCAGCAGTTACGGCATCCTAGGAGAAAAACTGTTTTTT
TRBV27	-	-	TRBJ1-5	CASRRDSNQPQHF	TGTGCCAGCAGGCGGGATAGCAATCAGCCCCAGCATTTT
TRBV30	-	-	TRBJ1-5	CAWSGDRWGSPQHF	TGTGCCTGGAGTGGAGACAGGTGGGGCTCACCCCAACATTTT
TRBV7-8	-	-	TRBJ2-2	CASSKDPGTDTGELFF	TGTGCCAGCAGCAAAGACCCTGGGACGGACACCGGGGAGCTGTTTTTT
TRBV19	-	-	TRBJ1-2	CAANSGNNGPYGYTF	TGTGCCGCCAATTCCGGGAACAACGGTCCCTATGGCTACACCTTC
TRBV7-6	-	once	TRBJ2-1	CASSLDGGSSYNEQFF	TGTGCCAGCAGCTTAGATGGCGGCAGCTCCTACAATGAGCAGTTCTTC
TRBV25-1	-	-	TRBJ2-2	CASRDGTGELFF	TGTGCCAGCAGGGACGGCACCGGGGAGCTGTTTTTT